This is a list of T cell receptor beta chains from one sample in a study of identical twins. TCRdb reanalysed the 5' RACE reads using MiXCR and keeps one entry per CDR3 protein. The top ten hold around 0.98% of the sample, which has 700,000 or so distinct CDR3 sequences, approximately 9% seen once. These data also formed part of another study, on yellow fever vaccine responses in identical twins.

The sequenced sample was PBMCs. These receptor sequences come from a woman under 30 in good health. Each CDR3 is given with its conserved first and last residue. D genes are given only for firm matches. The size of a clone is reported for some rows only, either as once, few or many, or as a class for expanded clones.

j_gene,d_gene,abundance,v_gene,len,CDR3nt,CDR3aa
TRBJ1-3,-,-,TRBV20-1,16,TGCAGTGCTAGATCCGACCCGGACTTCTCTGGAAACACCATATATTTT,CSARSDPDFSGNTIYF
TRBJ2-2,-,few,TRBV20-1,14,TGCAGTGCTATGGATACGGGTGGGATTGGGGAGCTGTTTTTT,CSAMDTGGIGELFF
TRBJ2-1,-,-,TRBV12-3/TRBV12-4,14,TGTGCCAGCAGTTTTGCGGTCGGAGAAAATGAGCAGTTCTTC,CASSFAVGENEQFF
TRBJ2-7,TRBD1,few,TRBV5-1,15,TGCGCCAGCAGCTTGGAGGGGACAGCAGCCTACGAGCAGTACTTC,CASSLEGTAAYEQYF
TRBJ1-1,-,many,TRBV12-3/TRBV12-4,15,TGTGCCAGCAGTTTAGTAGGCAGGAGGAACACTGAAGCTTTCTTT,CASSLVGRRNTEAFF
TRBJ1-1,-,-,TRBV6-1,16,TGTGCCAGCAGGCTTCGTCTAGGGGTGATGGACACTGAAGCTTTCTTT,CASRLRLGVMDTEAFF
TRBJ2-1,-,-,TRBV28,15,TGTGCCAGCAGGATCGGACCCCTAAGCGACAATGAGCAGTTCTTC,CASRIGPLSDNEQFF
TRBJ2-1,TRBD2,few,TRBV5-1,16,TGCGCCAGCAGCTCAGGGGGACTAGCGGCCAACAATGAGCAGTTCTTC,CASSSGGLAANNEQFF
TRBJ2-3,TRBD2,-,TRBV6-2/TRBV6-3,15,TGTGCCAGCAGTTTGGGGGGGGGGTCTGGGGATACGCAGTATTTT,CASSLGGGSGDTQYF
TRBJ1-4,TRBD1,few,TRBV28,12,TGTGCCACCCAACAGGGGAGTGAAAAACTGTTTTTT,CATQQGSEKLFF
TRBJ2-3,-,-,TRBV2,11,TGTGCCAGCATACAGACAGATACGCAGTATTTT,CASIQTDTQYF
TRBJ2-3,TRBD2,many,TRBV6-1,19,TGTGCCAGCAGTAAGACTAGCGGGAGATCAGTAGTCGGCACAGATACGCAGTATTTT,CASSKTSGRSVVGTDTQYF
TRBJ1-3,-,few,TRBV7-2,14,TGTGCCAGCAGCTTACCACAACTTGGAAACACCATATATTTT,CASSLPQLGNTIYF
TRBJ2-7,TRBD1,many,TRBV24-1,15,TGTGCCACCAGTGATAATATAGGACAGGCGGACGAGCAGTACTTC,CATSDNIGQADEQYF
TRBJ2-1,TRBD2,few,TRBV9,15,TGTGCCAGCAGCGTAGCTAGCGGCCCATACAATGAGCAGTTCTTC,CASSVASGPYNEQFF
TRBJ2-5,TRBD2,-,TRBV20-1,13,TGCAGTGCTGGAGGGACTAGCGGGGAGACCCAGTACTTC,CSAGGTSGETQYF
TRBJ1-1,-,-,TRBV20-1,14,TGCAGTGCCACGTCAGGGAAAACGAACACTGAAGCTTTCTTT,CSATSGKTNTEAFF
TRBJ2-3,-,-,TRBV2,15,TGTGCCAGCGGGGGGGACATTACTAGCACAGATACGCAGTATTTT,CASGGDITSTDTQYF
TRBJ2-2,TRBD2,-,TRBV5-1,17,TGCGCCAGCAGCCGGGGACTAGCGGGAGGGGACACCGGGGAGCTGTTTTTT,CASSRGLAGGDTGELFF
TRBJ2-1,TRBD2,few,TRBV24-1,16,TGTGCCACCTCCCCCCCCGGGACTAGCAGCAACAATGAGCAGTTCTTC,CATSPPGTSSNNEQFF
TRBJ1-1,-,many,TRBV7-2,14,TGTGCCAGCAGCTTAACGGGGGAGGTGACTGAAGCTTTCTTT,CASSLTGEVTEAFF
TRBJ2-4,-,few,TRBV6-5,14,TGTGCCAGCAGTTATAAACTAGCCAAAAACATTCAGTACTTC,CASSYKLAKNIQYF
TRBJ1-2,TRBD1,few,TRBV24-1,14,TGTGCCACCAGTGACCCCGACAGGGTATATGGCTACACCTTC,CATSDPDRVYGYTF
TRBJ2-7,-,few,TRBV21-1,10,TGTGCCAGCAGCAGGCACGAGCAGTACTTC,CASSRHEQYF
TRBJ2-3,TRBD2,few,TRBV10-3,16,TGTGCCATCAGTGAGTTCGCTAGCGGGGCTGCAGATACGCAGTATTTT,CAISEFASGAADTQYF
TRBJ2-3,-,-,TRBV3-1,13,TGTGCCAGCAGCCAATTAGGCGGAGATACGCATTATTTT,CASSQLGGDTHYF
TRBJ2-7,-,few,TRBV5-1,13,TGCGCCAGCAGCCGGGACCAACTCTACGAGCAGTACTTC,CASSRDQLYEQYF
TRBJ2-1,TRBD1,many,TRBV5-1,15,TGCGCCAGCAGCGCGGACAGGGCAACAGACAATGAGCAGTTCTTC,CASSADRATDNEQFF
TRBJ1-6,-,many,TRBV7-3,13,TGTGCCAGCAGCGTAGGGGTTGGTTCACCCCTCCACTTT,CASSVGVGSPLHF
TRBJ2-7,TRBD1,many,TRBV5-1,14,TGCGCCAGCAGCTTGTTGGGACAGATAAACGAGCAGTACTTC,CASSLLGQINEQYF
TRBJ2-7,TRBD2,many,TRBV4-1,16,TGCGCCAGCAGCCCCGCGATGAGCGGGGGATCCTACGAGCAGTACTTC,CASSPAMSGGSYEQYF
TRBJ2-1,TRBD1,few,TRBV11-1,15,TGTGCCAGCAATGCCGGGACAGGGGCCTACAATGAGCAGTTCTTC,CASNAGTGAYNEQFF
TRBJ2-2,-,few,TRBV27,16,TGTGCCAGCAGTCCTAAGGGGGGATTGAACACCGGGGAGCTGTTTTTT,CASSPKGGLNTGELFF
TRBJ1-6,TRBD1,few,TRBV11-2,15,TGTGCCAGCAGCTTGCTTGACAGGGATAATTCACCCCTCCACTTT,CASSLLDRDNSPLHF
TRBJ2-7,-,-,TRBV29-1,12,TGCAGCGTTGAGGGGCAACTCTACGAGCAGTACTTC,CSVEGQLYEQYF
TRBJ2-3,-,-,TRBV3-1,14,TGTGCCAGCAGCCAAGGACCCCAGAGAGATACGCAGTATTTT,CASSQGPQRDTQYF
TRBJ2-5,-,many,TRBV29-1,17,TGCAGCGCCCAGTACATGGCAATCGGGGGGCTCCAAGAGACCCAGTACTTC,CSAQYMAIGGLQETQYF
TRBJ2-1,TRBD2,-,TRBV28,14,TGTGCCACCACCGGGGTAGCGGGAGGAGGTGAGCAGTTCTTC,CATTGVAGGGEQFF
TRBJ2-1,-,many,TRBV12-3/TRBV12-4,14,TGTGCCAGCTTAGGGGGAGGACTATACAATGAGCAGTTCTTC,CASLGGGLYNEQFF
TRBJ2-3,TRBD1,-,TRBV5-6,15,TGTGCCAGCAGCTTAGCATGGACAGGGTTAGATACGCAGTATTTT,CASSLAWTGLDTQYF
TRBJ2-3,-,few,TRBV5-1,14,TGCGCCAGCAGCCAACCCCCGGGGGCAGATACGCAGTATTTT,CASSQPPGADTQYF
TRBJ2-7,-,-,TRBV20-1,14,TGCAGTGCTAGATTCTGGGAACTCGTGGGGGAGCAGTACTTC,CSARFWELVGEQYF
TRBJ2-7,-,-,TRBV27,14,TGTGCCAGCAGTATAGGTATCGGGTCCTACGAGCAGTACTTC,CASSIGIGSYEQYF
TRBJ2-1,TRBD2,few,TRBV11-1,18,TGTGCCAGCAGCTCGGGGACTAGCGGGGTTGACTCCTACAATGAGCAGTTCTTC,CASSSGTSGVDSYNEQFF
TRBJ2-5,-,many,TRBV24-1,16,TGTGCCACCAGTGATTCTACTTGGGGAGACCAAGAGACCCAGTACTTC,CATSDSTWGDQETQYF